The rows below give T cell receptor beta chains drawn from one sample of a study of T-cell memory formation after mild COVID-19. TCRdb passed the 5' RACE reads through MiXCR, listing each CDR3 protein once. The sample contains fewer than 350,000 distinct CDR3 sequences, about a sixth of which appear only once. The sequencing sample was made of PBMCs or a T cell subset sorted from them (not recorded which). The receptor source for this set is a man younger than 35 who had mild COVID-19 (a few samples of this study predate the infection). Cell type and time point are not known. Each CDR3 is given with its conserved first and last residue. The order of the fields is D gene, V gene, clone size, J gene, CDR3 DNA, CDR3 protein. A D gene is named only where the DNA matches it firmly. Clone sizes are given selectively: once, few, many, or a class where the clone is expanded.

NA	TRBV5-1	NA	TRBJ1-5	TGCGCCAGCAGCTTGGAAACAGGCAATCAGCCCCAGCATTTT	CASSLETGNQPQHF
NA	TRBV7-9	NA	TRBJ1-1	TGTGCCAGCAGCTTCATCAGCCCGGGCACTGAAGCTTTCTTT	CASSFISPGTEAFF
TRBD2	TRBV6-2/TRBV6-3	many	TRBJ2-3	TGTGCCAGCAGTAGGACTAGCGGGGCTCCAGATACGCAGTATTTT	CASSRTSGAPDTQYF
NA	TRBV3-1	few	TRBJ2-2	TGTGCCAGCAGCCAAGACTTCCCCCTGGGCGGGGAGCTGTTTTTT	CASSQDFPLGGELFF
TRBD1	TRBV12-3/TRBV12-4	few	TRBJ1-2	TGTGCCAGCAATCCGGGACAGGGCTTCTATGGCTACACCTTC	CASNPGQGFYGYTF
TRBD1	TRBV5-1	NA	TRBJ2-1	TGCGCCAGCAGCTCCCCGACAGGGTTGTCCTACAATGAGCAGTTCTTC	CASSSPTGLSYNEQFF
TRBD2	TRBV5-1	few	TRBJ2-3	TGCGCCAGCAGCTTTAGCGGGGGGGCCGTGACAGATACGCAGTATTTT	CASSFSGGAVTDTQYF
NA	TRBV7-3	many	TRBJ2-5	TGTGCCAGCAGCTTTGCGCAGACGGAGACCCAGTACTTC	CASSFAQTETQYF
NA	TRBV12-3/TRBV12-4	few	TRBJ2-5	TGTGCCAGCAACAGGGCGGGAAAGACCCAGTACTTC	CASNRAGKTQYF
TRBD1	TRBV24-1	few	TRBJ1-1	TGTGCCACCAGTGATCCGACAGGGTCGAACACTGAAGCTTTCTTT	CATSDPTGSNTEAFF
NA	TRBV6-2/TRBV6-3	few	TRBJ1-5	TGTGCCAGCAGCCGCCCTGGGGGGTCTGCGCCCCAGCATTTT	CASSRPGGSAPQHF
NA	TRBV28	NA	TRBJ2-3	TGTGCCAGCAGCCGCCCTACAACCGTGGTTACGCAGTATTTT	CASSRPTTVVTQYF
TRBD1	TRBV9	NA	TRBJ2-1	TGTGCCAGCAGCATCGGGACAGCCCCTTTGGGGACCTCCTACAATGAGCAGTTCTTC	CASSIGTAPLGTSYNEQFF
TRBD1	TRBV7-8	few	TRBJ2-5	TGTGCCAGCAGCCGGACAGGGATCGACCAAGAGACCCAGTACTTC	CASSRTGIDQETQYF
NA	TRBV20-1	few	TRBJ2-3	TGCAGTGCTAGTGGGCTCACGATAACAGATACGCAGTATTTT	CSASGLTITDTQYF
TRBD1	TRBV12-3/TRBV12-4	NA	TRBJ1-2	TGTGCCAGCAGTTTCCCGGGACAGGGGGTCTATGGCTACACCTTC	CASSFPGQGVYGYTF
NA	TRBV6-1	few	TRBJ1-1	TGTGCCAGCAGCGGAGAAGACCAAGGGGGGAACACTGAAGCTTTCTTT	CASSGEDQGGNTEAFF
NA	TRBV24-1	few	TRBJ2-7	TGTGCCACCGGAGGGACCGCAGCCCCCTACGAGCAGTACTTC	CATGGTAAPYEQYF
NA	TRBV2	NA	TRBJ2-5	TGTGCAATTACGGGGGGCAAAGAGACCCAGTACTTC	CAITGGKETQYF
NA	TRBV20-1	few	TRBJ1-3	TGCAGTGCCACGGGGTCGGGAAACACCATATATTTT	CSATGSGNTIYF
NA	TRBV5-6	NA	TRBJ2-7	TGTGCCAGCAGCTTGGGCAGGAACGCCTACGAGCAGTACTTC	CASSLGRNAYEQYF
NA	TRBV28	few	TRBJ1-6	TGTGCCAGCAGTCTGGCAAGGGCCTATAATTCACCCCTCCACTTT	CASSLARAYNSPLHF
NA	TRBV3-1	NA	TRBJ1-1	TGTGCCAGCAGCCAAGGGGCCGAGGAAGCTTTCTTT	CASSQGAEEAFF
NA	TRBV6-2/TRBV6-3	few	TRBJ1-2	TGTGCCAGCAGTGAACGCGCAGCAGCGGAATATGGCTACACCTTC	CASSERAAAEYGYTF
NA	TRBV4-3	NA	TRBJ2-1	TGCGCCAGCAGCCAAGATCTAAGGGCCCCGTACAATGAGCAGTTCTTC	CASSQDLRAPYNEQFF
TRBD1	TRBV7-3	NA	TRBJ1-1	TGTGCCAGCAGCGCCGGCGCGACAGGGGAGGGTGAAGCTTTCTTT	CASSAGATGEGEAFF
NA	TRBV27	NA	TRBJ2-5	TGTGCCAGCAGTCTCCAGGGTACGGTCGAGACCCAGTACTTC	CASSLQGTVETQYF